This T cell receptor (beta chain) appears in the sequencing data of a study of Ad26.COV2.S vaccination and SARS-CoV-2 variants. Treatment given: about 20 received Ad26.COV2.S at low or high dose, single or two shots; about five received placebo; per-sample allocation not given. Sampling was performed 63 days after the first vaccine or placebo injection. Aged 18-55 years, donor was enrolled in Boston in the early 2020s. The germline gives CDR1 SGHAT, CDR2 FQNNGV. The CDR3 length is 12 residues. Trimming cost V 5 bases and J 6 bases; bases outside gene matches: 4. Method: immunoSEQ multiplex PCR; TCRdb's copy keeps in-frame clones and lacks some. The sample comprises some 370,000 clones, under 90% of which are singletons, and about 7.4% rests with the top ten.

The sequencing used peripheral blood, collected in a trial of Ad26.COV2.S vaccine versus placebo. This sequence originates from a person aged 18-65 years who received the Ad26.COV2.S COVID-19 vaccine or a placebo. The chain recombines TRBV11-2 with TRBJ2-7; 7 nucleotides agree with TRBD2. The CDR3 nucleotides are TGTGCCAGCAGCCTGTCGGGGGGCGAGCAGTACTTC. This translates into CASSLSGGEQYF.